The 16 T cell receptor beta chains in this list originate from one sample, sequenced in a study of early T cells in non-severe SARS-CoV-2 infection. TCRdb recomputed calls from the 5' RACE reads with MiXCR, one row per CDR3 protein. In the table there are 30,000 to 40,000 distinct CDR3 sequences, more than 5% of which are singletons. Sample: whole blood. These receptors were taken from an adult who was a healthcare worker with PCR-confirmed SARS-CoV-2 infection or an uninfected control (not recorded which).

This clonotype has ten or more counts. V and J are TRBV19 and TRBJ2-2; possibly TRBD2 for D (7 bases). V lost 4 bases to trimming and J lost 5 bases, with 11 bases between them. Germline V lookup: CDR1 LNHDA, CDR2 SQIVND (reference sequence). The CDR3 has 14 amino acids. In nucleotides, the CDR3 is TGTGCCAGTAGTAGCGGGGGCCTGACCGGGGAGCTGTTTTTT. Protein: CASSSGGLTGELFF.

This chain joins TRBV2 and TRBJ1-1; TRBD1 aligns across 9 bases. V was clipped by 6 bases and J by 1 base; unmatched bases: 6. This CDR3 has 15 amino acids. Germline V CDR1 and CDR2: SNHLY, FYNNEI. The CDR3 coding sequence is TGTGCCAGCAGGGACAGGGGTTTTGCGAACACTGAAGCTTTCTTT. It codes for CASRDRGFANTEAFF. Full variable domain (rest looked up from reference TRBV2 and TRBJ1-1): EPEVTQTPSHQVTQMGQEVILRCVPISNHLYFYWYRQILGQKVEFLVSFYNNEISEKSEIFDDQFSVERPDGSNFTLKIRSTKLEDSAMYFCASRDRGFANTEAFFGQGTRLTVV.

This clonotype was picked up many times. This sequence joins TRBV7-9 and TRBJ2-3; the match to TRBD2 covers 8 bases. This CDR3 spans 16 amino acids. The germline V gene has CDR1 SEHNR and CDR2 FQNEAQ (reference sequence). The J segment lost 1 base and the V segment lost 2 bases, leaving 5 bases of the junction unmatched. The DNA for the CDR3 is TGTGCCAGCAGCTTACGCGGGGGGACGGGCACAGATACGCAGTATTTT. Amino acids: CASSLRGGTGTDTQYF.

This clonotype was seen at least ten times. This rearrangement joins TRBV6-5 to TRBJ1-1; 11 positions agree with TRBD1. Looked up from germline, CDR1 is MNHEY and CDR2 is SVGAGI. The CDR3 contains 18 residues. Unmatched junction bases numbered 9, after V lost 2 bases and J lost 1 base. The CDR3 DNA reads TGTGCCAGCAGTTACCGGATCCGGGACAGGGGGAAGAACACTGAAGCTTTCTTT. Its protein product is CASSYRIRDRGKNTEAFF.

This clonotype has ten or more counts. This chain links TRBV2 with TRBJ1-1; possibly TRBD1 for D (6 bases). Germline values: CDR1 SNHLY, CDR2 FYNNEI. With 7 bases removed from V and 1 base from J, the gap between germline ends came to 10 bases. This CDR3 has 13 residues. DNA for the CDR3: TGTGCCAGCAAATGGACAGAGAACACTGAAGCTTTCTTT. Encoded protein: CASKWTENTEAFF.

This clonotype is medium-sized (0.01 to 0.1%) in the sample. V usage is TRBV7-9 and J usage is TRBJ2-2; tentative D call: TRBD1 (5 bases). Trimming took 5 bases from V and 0 from J, leaving 13 bases between them. This CDR3 has 16 amino acids. Germline V CDR1 and CDR2: SEHNR, FQNEAQ (reference sequence). The CDR3 sequence: CASSRWTTTNTGELFF. As DNA, the CDR3 is TGTGCCAGCAGCCGATGGACAACCACGAACACCGGGGAGCTGTTTTTT.

V is TRBV5-1 and J is TRBJ1-2; D remains ambiguous. The ends were cut back, 1 base at V and 3 bases at J, with 13 bases in the middle. The germline gives CDR1 SGHRS, CDR2 YFSETQ. CDR3 size: 15 residues. For the CDR3, the DNA is TGCGCCAGCAGCTTGAGATCCGGAGCTGACTATGGCTACACCTTC. This codes for CASSLRSGADYGYTF.

This clonotype was picked up many times. V and J are TRBV2 and TRBJ2-2, with TRBD2 identical over 9 bases. Germline CDR1 reads SNHLY; CDR2 reads FYNNEI. Trimming took 5 bases from V and 4 from J; bases not matched to a gene: 8. This CDR3 spans 16 amino acids. Here the CDR3 reads CASSSSAGGLTGELFF. CDR3 sequence (DNA): TGTGCCAGCAGTTCGTCAGCGGGGGGTCTCACCGGGGAGCTGTTTTTT.

This clonotype was counted many times. The J gene is TRBJ1-3, the V gene TRBV12-3 or TRBV12-4; weak D call: TRBD1 (5 bases). The length of the CDR3 is 14 residues. V was pared by 6 bases and J by 0 bases, with 9 bases between. In nucleotides, the CDR3 is TGTGCCAGCAGAGCAACAGGCTCTGGAAACACCATATATTTT. This codes for CASRATGSGNTIYF.

Ten or more counts support this clonotype. J is TRBJ2-5 and V is TRBV29-1, with 7 positions matching TRBD2. V trimming: 7 bases; J trimming: 7 bases; junction bases outside the gene matches: 12. This CDR3 region has 13 residues. The germline V gene encodes CDR1 SQVTM and CDR2 ANQGSEA. CDR3 sequence (DNA): TGCAGCGCTCACAAACGGGGGGAAGCGACCCAGTACTTC. It specifies CSAHKRGEATQYF.

This rearrangement joins TRBV7-7 to TRBJ2-2; 10 bases fit TRBD2. The CDR3 totals 15 residues. V trimming: 5 bases; J trimming: 7 bases; junction bases outside the gene matches: 7. Germline V lookup: CDR1 SSHAT, CDR2 FNYEAQ (reference sequence). This CDR3 reads CASSIGLAVDGELFF. Here the CDR3 DNA reads TGTGCCAGCAGCATTGGACTAGCGGTCGACGGGGAGCTGTTTTTT.

The chain has TRBV7-2 and TRBJ2-7, with TRBD1 as a possible D gene (5 bases). V was cut by 2 bases and J by 2 bases, with 13 bases left in between. CDR1 is SGHTA, CDR2 FQGNSA, per germline. CDR3 length equals 15 residues. CDR3 in amino acids: CASSLSGLITYEQYF. CDR3 DNA: TGTGCCAGCAGCTTATCAGGGTTGATTACCTACGAGCAGTACTTC. The full variable domain, completed using reference TRBV7-2 and TRBJ2-7, is GAGVSQSPSNKVTEKGKDVELRCDPISGHTALYWYRQSLGQGLEFLIYFQGNSAPDKSGLPSDRFSAERTGGSVSTLTIQRTQQEDSAVYLCASSLSGLITYEQYFGPGTRLTVT.

Only a few counts were recorded for this clonotype. The J gene is TRBJ2-5, the V gene TRBV7-9; TRBD2 matches at 9 bases. CDR3 size: 15 residues. Germline V lookup: CDR1 SEHNR, CDR2 FQNEAQ (reference sequence). V lost 1 base, J lost 4 bases, and 4 bases stayed unmatched. The CDR3: CASSLGGLARETQYF. The CDR3 DNA sequence: TGTGCCAGCAGCTTAGGCGGACTAGCGCGAGAGACCCAGTACTTC.

This clonotype appeared a few times. The chain carries TRBV6-5 and TRBJ2-4; D may be TRBD1 (6 bases). Germline-derived CDR1 and CDR2 are MNHEY and SVGAGI. V was clipped by 5 bases and J by 0 bases, with 11 bases between them. This CDR3 is 15 amino acids long. In DNA form, the CDR3 reads TGTGCCAGCAGTCCAGGGGTTCTAGCCAAAAACATTCAGTACTTC. This translates into CASSPGVLAKNIQYF.

The J gene is TRBJ2-5, the V gene TRBV28, with TRBD1 matching 9 bases. With V trimmed by 6 bases and J by 3 bases, 8 bases remained unmatched. The CDR3 contains 15 residues. Germline V CDR1 and CDR2: MDHEN, SYDVKM. The CDR3 nucleotides are TGTGCCAGCAGCTCCGCCGGGACAGGGAAAGAGACCCAGTACTTC. Amino acid sequence: CASSSAGTGKETQYF.

This clonotype was picked up many times. The V call is TRBV29-1, the J call TRBJ2-1, with 11 bases lining up with TRBD1. CDR1 is SQVTM, CDR2 ANQGSEA, per germline. The J segment lost 6 bases and the V segment lost 7 bases, leaving 5 bases of the junction unmatched. CDR3 length: 13 residues. Written as DNA, the CDR3 is TGCAGCGCAGGGACAGGGGGTTCCAATGAGCAGTTCTTC. This translates into CSAGTGGSNEQFF.